The clone carrying this T cell receptor beta chain was detected only a few times. Its matching antigen is unknown. A single base separates this from a much larger clone, so it may be a read error. The sample originates from a study of neurological immune-mediated disorders. Study observations and caveats: The greatest degree of TCR clonal expansion was observed in HTLV-1-associated myelopathy, with the lowest in multiple sclerosis, below that of healthy controls.

The cDNA was produced through 5'RACE with 10-nucleotide random UMIs. From 15-18 subjects, each sequencing run yielded over 170 million TCR-beta sequences. MiXCR, applied by TCRdb to the 5' RACE reads, yields one record per CDR3 protein. Of tens of thousands of distinct CDR3 sequences in the sample, 10% were seen once. The CDR3 totals 13 residues. Germline CDR1 WSHSY, CDR2 SAAADI. Sequencing was done on a sample of PBMCs. The chain carries TRBV10-2 and TRBJ2-2, with D tentatively TRBD1 or TRBD2 (6 bases each). The sequence was collected from a man aged 35 to 55 in good health. CDR3 bases: TGCGCCAGCAGGAGGGGGGACACCGGGGAGCAGTTTTTT. Amino acids: CASRRGDTGEQFF.